One T cell receptor beta chain is described in this entry. In the original processing: Cell counts per sample came from amplifying reference gene primers. The repertoire was sequenced with immunoSEQ multiplex PCR; TCRdb's copy has only in-frame clones and lacks some. From that table come the V and J calls and clone size; the DNA was used to work out D and trimming. This table holds about 240,000 clones, about nine tenths found once. The sample originates from a study of blood T cell repertoires in COVID-19. The wider study: COVID-19 samples collected from the United States, Italy and Spain covered acute and convalescent phases. T cells, B-cell-depleted T cells, or PBMCs supplied cDNA or gDNA.

The length of the CDR3 is 15 residues. Germline CDR1 reads SGHRS; CDR2 reads YFSETQ. V dropped 2 bases and J dropped 0 bases, with 10 bases sitting between them. J is TRBJ2-3 and V is TRBV5-1; D not certain. The origin of this receptor is a man aged 55 to 70 who had recovered from COVID-19. Sequenced sample: peripheral blood. Here the CDR3 reads CASSFLTPSTDTQYF. Here the CDR3 DNA reads TGCGCCAGCAGCTTTCTTACACCTAGCACAGATACGCAGTATTTT.